The 29 T cell receptor beta chains given below trace back to one sample, sequenced in a study of blood T cell repertoires in COVID-19. Sequencing was performed with immunoSEQ multiplex PCR; in TCRdb, only in-frame clones are kept and a portion is missing. The sample lists under 150,000 clones, approximately 90% occurring once. Sequences were obtained from peripheral blood. These receptor sequences come from a human donor in a cohort sampled during active COVID-19.

This chain uses TRBV5-1 with TRBJ2-7; 8 bases align to TRBD1. V gave up 4 bases and J gave up 3 bases; unmatched junction bases: 0. This CDR3 has 12 residues. Germline V gene data show CDR1 as SGHRS and CDR2 as YFSETQ. The CDR3 DNA sequence: TGCGCCAGCAGCGGACAGGGCTACGAGCAGTACTTC. Residues: CASSGQGYEQYF. Based on the CDR3 plus reference TRBV5-1 and TRBJ2-7, the full variable domain is KAGVTQTPRYLIKTRGQQVTLSCSPISGHRSVSWYQQTPGQGLQFLFEYFSETQRNKGNFPGRFSGRQFSNSRSEMNVSTLELGDSALYLCASSGQGYEQYFGPGTRLTVT.

The rearrangement links TRBV9 to TRBJ1-6; TRBD1 matches 7 bases. The CDR3 is 17 residues long. Germline trimming cut 0 bases from V and 3 bases from J; bases unmatched to any gene: 6. The V gene's germline CDR1 is SGDLS and CDR2 YYNGEE. CDR3 sequence (DNA): TGTGCCAGCAGCGTAGCGACAGGGTTCGGCTATAATTCACCCCTCCACTTT. This gives the protein CASSVATGFGYNSPLHF.

The rearrangement joins TRBV5-4 to TRBJ1-5, with 7 bases aligning to TRBD1. This CDR3 has 16 residues. V dropped 2 bases and J dropped 6; count of bases not matched to a gene: 11. In germline, CDR1 is SGHNT, CDR2 YYREEE (reference sequence). CDR3 loop: CASSFPEASGGQPQHF. The CDR3 coding sequence is TGTGCCAGCAGCTTCCCCGAGGCATCAGGGGGTCAGCCCCAGCATTTT.

CDR3 coding DNA: TGCGCCAGCAGCTTGCGCCCCTGGGGTCCGGAGGCAATGAACACTGAAGCTTTCTTT. Its translation is CASSLRPWGPEAMNTEAFF. The V call is TRBV5-1, the J call TRBJ1-1, with D hard to call. Germline V gene sequence: CDR1 SGHRS, CDR2 YFSETQ. The CDR3 is 19 amino acids. Trimming stripped 1 base from V and 0 bases from J, with 22 bases between.

The chain uses TRBV5-1 and TRBJ1-2; perhaps TRBD1 as D (6 bases). Germline CDR1 reads SGHRS; CDR2 reads YFSETQ. The CDR3 is made up of 15 amino acids. V shed 5 bases and J shed 4 bases, with 18 bases lying between them. This CDR3 is CASSREGGEAYGYTF. The CDR3 DNA sequence: TGCGCCAGCAGTCGGGAAGGGGGGGAAGCCTATGGCTACACCTTC.

This clone was seen a few times. CDR3 nucleotide sequence: TGTGCCAGCAGTTACGGACAGGGGTTCTCCTACGAGCAGTACTTC. Translating gives CASSYGQGFSYEQYF. V is TRBV6-2 or TRBV6-3 and J is TRBJ2-7, with TRBD1 matching 9 bases. Per germline, CDR1 MNHEY and CDR2 SVGEGT. J lost 0 bases, V lost 2 bases, and 2 bases had no gene match. This CDR3 is built from 15 residues.

This chain connects TRBV2 to TRBJ1-4; D is perhaps TRBD1 (6 bases). CDR3 length: 12 residues. Trimming pared 6 bases from V and 5 bases from J, leaving 7 bases between. Germline values: CDR1 SNHLY, CDR2 FYNNEI. CDR3 nucleotide sequence: TGTGCCAGCAGACAGGGAAATGAAAAACTGTTTTTT. This codes for CASRQGNEKLFF. Together with reference TRBV2 and TRBJ1-4, the CDR3 gives the full variable domain: EPEVTQTPSHQVTQMGQEVILRCVPISNHLYFYWYRQILGQKVEFLVSFYNNEISEKSEIFDDQFSVERPDGSNFTLKIRSTKLEDSAMYFCASRQGNEKLFFGSGTQLSVL.

This rearrangement joins TRBV3-1 (or the pseudogene TRBV3-2) to TRBJ2-7; TRBD2 is a possible D gene (6 bases). This CDR3 spans 14 amino acids. Trimming stripped 0 bases from V and 4 bases from J, with 10 bases between. The germline CDR1 and CDR2 sequences are LGHDT and YNNKEL (reference sequence). CDR3 sequence (DNA): TGTGCCAGCAGCCAAGACCCAGGGAGGTACGAGCAGTACTTC. Its translation: CASSQDPGRYEQYF.

The rearrangement joins TRBV7-9 to TRBJ1-6, with D unclear. V dropped 0 bases and J dropped 7 bases, with 16 bases sitting between them. Germline CDR1 reads SEHNR; CDR2 reads FQNEAQ (reference sequence). This CDR3 spans 17 amino acids. The CDR3 sequence: CASSLAAAGSSNSPLHF. CDR3 nucleotide sequence: TGTGCCAGCAGCTTAGCTGCTGCCGGGTCCTCGAATTCACCCCTCCACTTT. Filled out from reference TRBV7-9 and TRBJ1-6, the complete variable domain reads DTGVSQNPRHKITKRGQNVTFRCDPISEHNRLYWYRQTLGQGPEFLTYFQNEAQLEKSRLLSDRFSAERPKGSFSTLEIQRTEQGDSAMYLCASSLAAAGSSNSPLHFGNGTRLTVT.

V and J are TRBV4-3 and TRBJ2-1, with 7 bases lining up with TRBD1. This CDR3 has 16 amino acids. Germline V CDR1 and CDR2: LGHNA, YSLEER. With V trimmed by 4 bases and J by 4 bases, 10 bases remained unmatched. The CDR3 here is CASSRPGTEGYNEQFF. CDR3 in DNA: TGCGCCAGCAGCCGCCCCGGGACAGAGGGATACAATGAGCAGTTCTTC.

This chain joins TRBV2 and TRBJ2-3; 9 nucleotides line up with TRBD1. Germline CDR1 is SNHLY and CDR2 is FYNNEI. CDR3 length: 14 amino acids. After removal of 6 bases from V and 5 bases from J, the junction contained 6 bases not matched to a gene. CDR3 coding DNA: TGTGCCAGCAGGGGACAGGGCCTGGGAGATACGCAGTATTTT. Residues: CASRGQGLGDTQYF.

The chain links TRBV4-1 to TRBJ2-5; tentatively, D is TRBD1 (6 bases). Deletions cut 0 bases from V and 6 bases from J, with 14 bases between. CDR1 is MGHRA and CDR2 is YSYEKL in the germline V gene. The CDR3 extends over 15 amino acids. The CDR3 protein is CASSQDRARDKTQYF. CDR3 in DNA: TGCGCCAGCAGCCAAGATAGAGCCAGGGACAAGACCCAGTACTTC.

V and J are TRBV3-1 (or the pseudogene TRBV3-2) and TRBJ1-1; no clear D. Germline assignment: CDR1 LGHDT and CDR2 YNNKEL (reference sequence). The CDR3 has 15 residues. The V gene lost 5 bases and the J gene lost 3 bases, with 16 bases spanning the gap. In nucleotides, the CDR3 is TGTGCCAGCAGCGTGTTTTCCGGGTCTTACACTGAAGCTTTCTTT. This codes for CASSVFSGSYTEAFF.

The V and J genes are TRBV27 and TRBJ1-2, with 7 bases aligning to TRBD1. The CDR3 loop spans 15 amino acids. The V gene end was trimmed by 3 bases and the J gene end by 8 bases; junction bases not matched to a gene: 12. Germline assignment: CDR1 MNHEY and CDR2 SMNVEV (reference sequence). The chain's CDR3 is CASSLSGTALGGYTF. In DNA, the CDR3 is TGTGCCAGCAGTTTGTCCGGGACAGCCTTAGGGGGCTACACCTTC.

This chain links TRBV30 with TRBJ1-2, with a possible D match to TRBD1 (5 bases). The V end lost 8 bases, the J end lost 7 bases, and 20 bases lay between the germline ends. CDR1 is GTSNPN and CDR2 is SVGIG in the germline V gene (reference sequence). CDR3 length equals 13 residues. The CDR3 region has the DNA TGTGCCGGGACTAGGACCGCTCGGGGTGGCTACACCTTC. This sequence encodes CAGTRTARGGYTF.

This chain connects TRBV18 to TRBJ2-7; possible D gene TRBD1, 5 bases. V gave up 2 bases and J gave up 4 bases, with 15 bases separating them. CDR1 is KGHSH, CDR2 LQKENI, per germline. The CDR3 sequence is 15 residues long. The CDR3 protein is CASSPGRDALYEQYF. The CDR3 coding sequence is TGTGCCAGCTCACCAGGCAGGGATGCCCTTTACGAGCAGTACTTC.

The gene calls are TRBV5-1 and TRBJ1-2; D gene uncertain. Germline CDR1 is SGHRS and CDR2 is YFSETQ. Trimming left V 5 bases short and J 5 bases short, with 10 bases between. This CDR3 has 12 residues. This chain's CDR3 is CASSPSSYGYTF. CDR3 bases: TGCGCCAGCAGTCCCAGTTCTTATGGCTACACCTTC.

V gene TRBV7-2 combines with J gene TRBJ2-3; a weak D match, TRBD2 (6 bases). Trimming took off 5 bases at V and 1 base at J, with 19 bases between the two ends. The CDR3 extends over 17 amino acids. Germline CDR1 SGHTA, CDR2 FQGNSA. The CDR3 loop reads CASSLPPGGKRTDTQYF. The CDR3 DNA is TGTGCCAGCAGCCTCCCTCCAGGCGGGAAACGCACAGATACGCAGTATTTT.

J is TRBJ1-1 and V is TRBV3-1 (or the pseudogene TRBV3-2), with no clear D. Germline V gene sequence: CDR1 LGHDT, CDR2 YNNKEL (reference sequence). V lost 0 bases and J lost 0, with 11 bases in between. This CDR3 region has 16 residues. CDR3: CASSQDPEAMNTEAFF. The CDR3 region has the DNA TGTGCCAGCAGCCAAGATCCGGAGGCTATGAACACTGAAGCTTTCTTT.

This clone was seen once. The rearrangement links TRBV2 to TRBJ1-5; D is perhaps TRBD1 (5 bases). The germline CDR1 and CDR2 sequences are SNHLY and FYNNEI. Trimming pared 4 bases from V and 6 bases from J, leaving 10 bases between. The CDR3 consists of 13 residues. The CDR3 is CASSARASQPQHF. The CDR3 coding sequence is TGTGCCAGCAGTGCCAGGGCGAGTCAGCCCCAGCATTTT.

The CDR3 region is CASSFRVKQYF. CDR3 DNA sequence: TGTGCCAGCAGCTTCAGGGTTAAGCAGTACTTC. The genes are TRBV7-2 and TRBJ2-7; TRBD1 is a possible D gene (5 bases). Trimming removed 3 bases at V and 8 bases at J, with 8 bases between. CDR1 and CDR2 (germline): SGHTA, FQGNSA. This CDR3 comprises 11 residues.

The genes are TRBV6-5 and TRBJ1-1, with D possibly matching TRBD1 (5 bases). Trimming cost V 7 bases and J 0 bases, with 15 bases left between them. CDR3 size: 15 residues. From germline, CDR1 is MNHEY and CDR2 SVGAGI. Here the CDR3 reads CASNNRPGVNTEAFF. For the CDR3, the DNA is TGTGCCAGCAATAACAGGCCTGGAGTGAACACTGAAGCTTTCTTT.

The chain combines TRBV27 with TRBJ2-2; a weak D match, TRBD1 (6 bases). Germline V gene data show CDR1 as MNHEY and CDR2 as SMNVEV (reference sequence). Trimming stripped 5 bases from V and 0 bases from J, with 7 bases between. The CDR3 has 14 residues. The CDR3 bases are TGTGCCAGCAGTCAGGGGTCGAACACCGGGGAGCTGTTTTTT. Translated: CASSQGSNTGELFF.

CDR3 residues: CASSQGAGRTDTQYF. CDR3 in DNA: TGCGCCAGCAGCCAAGGGGCAGGGAGGACAGATACGCAGTATTTT. The chain couples TRBV4-1 to TRBJ2-3; weak D call: TRBD2 (6 bases). Germline V lookup: CDR1 MGHRA, CDR2 YSYEKL. CDR3 length: 15 residues. Trimming pared 1 base from V and 3 bases from J, leaving 11 bases between.

The count of this clone is one. The germline gene is not matched at one end of the junction; a read error may be the cause. The chain combines TRBV7-9 with TRBJ2-1; D is uncertain. The CDR3 is made up of 11 amino acids. CDR1 is SEHNR, CDR2 FQNEAQ, per germline (reference sequence). CDR3 loop: CASSLGLQRVF. CDR3 coding DNA: TGTGCCAGCAGCTTAGGCCTCCAACGGGTCTTC. The full variable domain, its missing parts supplied by reference TRBV7-9 and TRBJ2-1, is DTGVSQNPRHKITKRGQNVTFRCDPISEHNRLYWYRQTLGQGPEFLTYFQNEAQLEKSRLLSDRFSAERPKGSFSTLEIQRTEQGDSAMYLCASSLGLQRVFGPGTRLTVL.

The CDR3 bases are TGTGCCTTGAACTCACAGGGGGCGCGTGGAAACACCATATATTTT. Amino acid sequence: CALNSQGARGNTIYF. The chain is built from TRBV30 and TRBJ1-3, with 9 bases fitting TRBD1. The CDR3 has 15 residues. J gave up 3 bases and V 7 bases, and 10 bases lay outside the gene matches. Germline loops: CDR1 GTSNPN, CDR2 SVGIG (reference sequence).

This clone was counted a few times. One end of the junction varies from germline; a read error may be responsible. The V gene is TRBV5-5, the J gene TRBJ2-5, with 8 positions matching TRBD2. Germline V gene sequence: CDR1 SGHKS, CDR2 YYEKEE (reference sequence). The CDR3 is 16 amino acids. The CDR3 nucleotides read TGTGCCAGCAGCTTGGTGTCTACTAGCGGACAAGAGTCCCAGTACTTC. This translates into CASSLVSTSGQESQYF.

This clone was recorded many times. The chain links TRBV6-5 to TRBJ2-7; a weak D match, TRBD1 (7 bases). The V and J ends lost 0 bases and 2 bases respectively, with 11 bases between them. CDR1 is MNHEY and CDR2 is SVGAGI in the germline V gene. The CDR3 runs 15 residues. The CDR3 nucleotides are TGTGCCAGCAGTTACTCGCAGGGGGGCCCCTACGAGCAGTACTTC. As protein: CASSYSQGGPYEQYF.

The V call is TRBV19, the J call TRBJ2-5; 7 bases are a match to TRBD1. The CDR3 runs to 13 residues. V shed 3 bases, J shed 4 bases, and the junction held 2 bases outside the gene matches. The germline V gene has CDR1 LNHDA and CDR2 SQIVND (reference sequence). CDR3 protein: CASSIAGGETQYF. For the CDR3, the DNA is TGTGCCAGTAGTATTGCAGGGGGAGAGACCCAGTACTTC.